This T cell receptor beta chain was identified in a study of shared clonotypes between healthy human individuals. Each donor was a Caucasian adult residing in Nashville, Tennessee. Replicate PCRs run on sorted subsets employed 200 to 250 ng DNA, 25,000 to 35,000 T cell genomes. TCRdb's table, derived via immunoSEQ multiplex PCR, lists solely in-frame clones and lacks some. The table includes hundreds of thousands of clones, 73% detected once. In the case of this clone: What it binds is not known.

Trimming took off 3 bases at V and 8 bases at J, with 20 bases between the two ends. The CDR3 runs 15 residues. Germline V CDR1 and CDR2: GTSNPN, SVGIG (reference sequence). Overall study findings and caveats: The four-donor shared clonotypes exceeded non-shared clonotypes in generation probability, with non-shared ones scoring lower. Rarefaction showed that sequencing of sorted subsets was incomplete (despite large depth).

What was sequenced was memory CD4+ T cells sorted from blood. Subset: CD45RA-negative fraction. The origin of this receptor is a woman in her twenties or thirties in good health. The rearrangement uses TRBV30 and TRBJ2-1; D is perhaps TRBD2 (5 bases). CDR3 nucleotide sequence: TGTGCCTGGAGGGCCGAGGCCGGGATTCCTGATGAGCAGTTCTTC. Translating gives CAWRAEAGIPDEQFF.